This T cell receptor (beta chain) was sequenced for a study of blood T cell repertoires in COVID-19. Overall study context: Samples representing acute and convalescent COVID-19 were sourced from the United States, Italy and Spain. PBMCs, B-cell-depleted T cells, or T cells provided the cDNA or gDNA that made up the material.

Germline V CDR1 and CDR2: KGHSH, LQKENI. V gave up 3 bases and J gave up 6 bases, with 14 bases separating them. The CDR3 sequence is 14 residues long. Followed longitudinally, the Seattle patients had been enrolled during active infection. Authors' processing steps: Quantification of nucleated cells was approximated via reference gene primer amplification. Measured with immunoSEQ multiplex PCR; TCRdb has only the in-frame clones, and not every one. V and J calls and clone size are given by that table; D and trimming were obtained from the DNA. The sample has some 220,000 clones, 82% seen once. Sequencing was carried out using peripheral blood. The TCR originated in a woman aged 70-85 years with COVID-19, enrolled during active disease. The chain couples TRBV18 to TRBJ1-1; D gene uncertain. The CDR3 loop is CASSPLRAESEAFF. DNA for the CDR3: TGTGCCAGCTCACCCCTGAGGGCAGAATCTGAAGCTTTCTTT.